The 22 T cell receptor beta chains below come from one sample, sequenced in a study of T cell repertoires in cytomegalovirus infection. Antigens for these TCRs are unknown. TCRdb analysed the reads with MiXCR anew, one entry per CDR3 protein. The table has about 35,000 distinct CDR3 sequences, about 54% seen once. The sequenced sample was CD8+ T cells from cultured PBMCs, obtained from culture after CMV antigen stimulation. These receptors were collected from a human donor in good health (CMV status not recorded). Some clones in this sample may be carry-over from other donors' samples.

The chain combines TRBV7-9 with TRBJ2-2; D may correspond to TRBD1 or TRBD2 (5 bases each). This CDR3 spans 15 amino acids. The germline CDR1 and CDR2 sequences are SEHNR and FQNEAQ (reference sequence). V was pared by 6 bases and J by 2 bases, with 13 bases between. CDR3 sequence reads: CASRSGRTNTGELFF. CDR3 nucleotide sequence: TGTGCCAGCAGATCGGGACGAACAAACACCGGGGAGCTGTTTTTT.

This clonotype was seen only a few times. The chain has TRBV27 and TRBJ2-7; D is unclear. Trimming left V 4 bases short and J 6 bases short, with 19 bases between. This CDR3 has 15 residues. Germline lookup yields CDR1 MNHEY and CDR2 SMNVEV (reference sequence). This CDR3 is CASSYDGVGIGEQYF. The CDR3 DNA sequence: TGTGCCAGCAGTTACGATGGGGTGGGGATTGGCGAGCAGTACTTC.

This chain links TRBV29-1 with TRBJ2-5, with a tentative D call TRBD1 (6 bases). This CDR3 has 15 amino acids. V was trimmed by 1 base and J by 5 bases, leaving 17 bases between them. Germline V gene data show CDR1 as SQVTM and CDR2 as ANQGSEA. The CDR3 region has the DNA TGCAGCGTTGAAGTTCGGCAGGGGAGAGGGGAGACCCAGTACTTC. Amino acids: CSVEVRQGRGETQYF. Drawing the rest from reference TRBV29-1 and TRBJ2-5, the complete variable domain is SAVISQKPSRDICQRGTSLTIQCQVDSQVTMMFWYRQQPGQSLTLIATANQGSEATYESGFVIDKFPISRPNLTFSTLTVSNMSPEDSSIYLCSVEVRQGRGETQYFGPGTRLLVL.

The CDR3, as DNA: TGTGCCAGCAGCTTGGAGGACAGGGGTCAAGAGACCCAGTACTTC. This encodes CASSLEDRGQETQYF. The chain recombines TRBV5-4 with TRBJ2-5; 9 bases are shared with TRBD1. The germline V gene encodes CDR1 SGHNT and CDR2 YYREEE (reference sequence). The CDR3 consists of 15 residues. V lost 0 bases to trimming and J lost 2 bases; unmatched junction nucleotides: 2.

This clonotype was detected many times. The chain uses TRBV7-2 and TRBJ2-7; TRBD2 agrees at 12 bases. The germline CDR1 and CDR2 sequences are SGHTA and FQGNSA. The CDR3 sequence is 16 residues long. V was clipped by 3 bases and J by 1 base; unmatched bases: 4. The CDR3, as DNA: TGTGCCAGCAGCTTGCCGACTAGCGGGAGTTCCTACGAGCAGTACTTC. The encoded protein is CASSLPTSGSSYEQYF.

This clonotype occurred a few times. V is TRBV7-8 and J is TRBJ2-1; D perhaps matches TRBD2 (6 bases). The germline V and J ends were trimmed by 2 bases and 2 bases, with 7 bases remaining between them. The CDR3 consists of 14 residues. Germline values: CDR1 SGHVS, CDR2 FQNEAQ. CDR3 sequence: CASSLRGTYNEQFF. In nucleotides, the CDR3 is TGTGCCAGCAGCTTACGGGGGACCTACAATGAGCAGTTCTTC.

This chain joins TRBV7-6 and TRBJ2-1; possibly TRBD1 for D (6 bases). The CDR3 runs to 14 residues. Germline-derived CDR1 and CDR2 are SGHVS and FNYEAQ. The V gene lost 5 bases and the J gene lost 4 bases, with 12 bases spanning the gap. The CDR3 here is CASSRQQGYNEQFF. For the CDR3, the DNA is TGTGCCAGCAGCCGCCAACAGGGATACAATGAGCAGTTCTTC.

In its sample, this clonotype was seen a few times. The V and J genes are TRBV7-6 and TRBJ1-3; 10 bases align to TRBD1. Germline loops: CDR1 SGHVS, CDR2 FNYEAQ. The CDR3 runs to 15 residues. Trimming removed 5 bases from V and 2 bases from J; junction bases left unmatched: 3. This chain's CDR3 is CASSPGTGAGNTIYF. Written as DNA, the CDR3 is TGTGCCAGCAGCCCAGGGACAGGGGCTGGAAACACCATATATTTT.

V gene TRBV29-1 combines with J gene TRBJ1-1; maybe TRBD1 (6 bases). The CDR3 is 13 amino acids. The V end was cut by 6 bases, the J end by 4 bases, with 15 bases between. CDR1 SQVTM and CDR2 ANQGSEA come from the germline V gene. The CDR3: CSVVGGTVTEAFF. DNA for the CDR3: TGCAGCGTCGTAGGGGGAACGGTCACTGAAGCTTTCTTT.

The rearrangement joins TRBV11-2 to TRBJ2-7; D is unresolved. The CDR3 runs 14 residues. The V and J ends lost 5 bases and 3 bases respectively, with 14 bases between them. Germline V gene data show CDR1 as SGHAT and CDR2 as FQNNGV. This chain's CDR3 is CASSQAHSSYEQYF. In DNA, the CDR3 is TGTGCCAGCAGCCAAGCCCACTCTAGCTACGAGCAGTACTTC.

About this clonotype itself: One end of the junction does not line up with germline, which may come from a read error. The chain employs TRBV4-1 and TRBJ2-3; D might be TRBD1 or TRBD2, each matching 5 bases. Germline-derived CDR1 and CDR2 are MGHRA and YSYEKL. The CDR3 is 16 amino acids. The CDR3: CASSQEGRSSTDTQYF. The CDR3 DNA reads as TGTGCCAGCAGCCAAGAGGGACGGAGTAGCACAGATACGCAGTATTTT.

The chain carries TRBV19 and TRBJ2-7; a possible D gene is TRBD2 (5 bases). Deletions cut 3 bases from V and 1 base from J, with 7 bases between. Germline V gives CDR1 LNHDA, CDR2 SQIVND (reference sequence). The CDR3 loop spans 13 amino acids. CDR3 DNA: TGTGCCAGTAGTATTGGGAGATCCTACGAGCAGTACTTC. Its protein is CASSIGRSYEQYF.

The chain has TRBV7-2 and TRBJ1-2; 8 bases line up with TRBD1. This CDR3 contains 16 residues. V shed 1 base and J 2 bases; nucleotides not matched to a gene: 6. Germline V CDR1 and CDR2: SGHTA, FQGNSA. The CDR3 nucleotides are TGTGCCAGCAGCTTAGAAGTCGCAGGGGGCAACTATGGCTACACCTTC. Amino acids: CASSLEVAGGNYGYTF.

A remark on this clonotype: Because the CDR3's place on the DNA is in doubt, the DNA is left out and the CDR3 is given as listed by TCRdb. This chain links TRBV2 with TRBJ2-6. With termini counted, the CDR3 has 18 amino acids. The germline V gene encodes CDR1 SNHLY and CDR2 FYNNEI. CDR3 amino acids: CASPSFGAADPGANVLTF.

In this sample, this clonotype turned up a few times. The chain is built from TRBV5-1 and TRBJ1-5, with 7 bases aligning to TRBD1. The CDR3 length is 14 residues. Germline V gene lookup returns CDR1 SGHRS and CDR2 YFSETQ. The trim removed 4 bases at V and 6 bases at J, leaving 7 bases unmatched. CDR3 in amino acids: CASSPRGQIQPQHF. The DNA of the CDR3 is TGCGCCAGCAGCCCGCGGGGACAGATTCAGCCCCAGCATTTT.

This clonotype was counted many times. The rearrangement joins TRBV19 to TRBJ1-1, with D possibly matching TRBD1 (5 bases). V was pared by 5 bases and J by 1 base, with 8 bases between. In germline, CDR1 is LNHDA, CDR2 SQIVND (reference sequence). CDR3 length: 13 amino acids. CDR3 sequence reads: CASSWTSNTEAFF. CDR3 bases: TGTGCCAGTAGTTGGACATCGAACACTGAAGCTTTCTTT.

This clonotype was recorded only once. The rearrangement uses TRBV29-1 and TRBJ2-7, with D maybe TRBD1 (6 bases). This CDR3 region has 11 residues. CDR1 and CDR2 (germline): SQVTM, ANQGSEA. Trimming took 0 bases from V and 11 from J, leaving 11 bases between them. CDR3 loop: CSVEDQGMEYF. The CDR3 DNA reads as TGCAGCGTTGAAGATCAGGGGATGGAGTACTTC.

The V and J genes are TRBV2 and TRBJ1-1; D is unclear. CDR1 and CDR2 (germline): SNHLY, FYNNEI. There are 14 residues in the CDR3. Trimming removed 6 bases at V and 0 bases at J, with 11 bases between. CDR3 loop: CASRERFMNTEAFF. The CDR3 nucleotides are TGTGCCAGCAGGGAGCGGTTCATGAACACTGAAGCTTTCTTT.

V usage is TRBV7-9 and J usage is TRBJ2-1; 8 bases align to TRBD1. This CDR3 is 15 amino acids long. Trimming took 7 bases from V and 4 from J; bases not matched to a gene: 9. Germline lookup yields CDR1 SEHNR and CDR2 FQNEAQ (reference sequence). The CDR3 DNA is TGTGCCAGCACATCCACAGGGGGATCGTACAATGAGCAGTTCTTC. Protein sequence: CASTSTGGSYNEQFF.

The chain has TRBV12-3 or TRBV12-4 and TRBJ2-1, with a tentative D call TRBD1 (6 bases). The CDR3 runs 14 residues. Between the trimmed V and J ends, which lost 4 bases and 5 bases, there was a span of 12 bases. CDR3 bases: TGTGCCAGCAGTTCCTCGGACAGCCACAATGAGCAGTTCTTC. This translates into CASSSSDSHNEQFF.

The V call is TRBV7-2, the J call TRBJ2-7, with a tentative D call TRBD1 (6 bases). CDR1 is SGHTA and CDR2 is FQGNSA in the germline V gene. V shed 5 bases and J shed 6 bases, with 14 bases lying between them. The CDR3 contains 13 residues. CDR3 sequence (DNA): TGTGCCAGCAGCCTTACAGGGTCAGTCGAGCAGTACTTC. It yields the protein CASSLTGSVEQYF.

This clonotype was seen a handful of times. This chain uses TRBV12-3 or TRBV12-4 with TRBJ2-7; D may match TRBD1 or TRBD2 (5 bases each). V was trimmed by 5 bases and J by 3 bases, leaving 17 bases between them. This CDR3 comprises 15 residues. CDR3 coding DNA: TGTGCCAGCAGTCCCAATTGGGACGGTTACTACGAGCAGTACTTC. This translates into CASSPNWDGYYEQYF.